The clone carrying this TCR beta chain was observed a few times. The antigen is unknown. About 450 ng RNA was reverse transcribed with alpha and beta constant-region primers. Separate chain-specific third strand synthesis with multiplexing indices produced the alpha and beta libraries. TCRdb reprocessed the 5' RACE reads via MiXCR and lists one record per CDR3 protein. This table holds about 16,000 distinct CDR3 sequences, under 10% found once. All unsorted peripheral T cells were captured because whole blood was used without fractionation. These data are taken from a study of HIV-infected patients and healthy controls. Study-level results: During therapy, HIV-associated CDR3s fell significantly in frequency, while CMV-associated CDR3s did not change significantly.

The CDR3 is 14 amino acids. V was clipped by 0 bases and J by 5 bases, with 10 bases between them. This TCR came from an adult in good health. The sample taken for sequencing was blood. This sequence joins TRBV12-3 or TRBV12-4 and TRBJ1-1, with D possibly matching TRBD1 (6 bases). CDR3 DNA sequence: TGTGCCAGCAGTTTAGCATGGCAGGGGACTGAAGCTTTCTTT. Its protein product is CASSLAWQGTEAFF.